The source of this T cell receptor (beta chain) is a study of technical replicates of blood from a few donors. TCRdb keeps only in-frame clones here, not all; method: immunoSEQ multiplex PCR. The data contain 95,000 to 100,000 clones, 95% of them seen just once; the ten biggest clones take up around 0.24%. The CDR3 is 15 residues long. V lost 6 bases, J lost 10 bases, and 7 bases stayed unmatched. Germline assignment: CDR1 MNHNY and CDR2 SVGAGI (reference sequence). Sequencing was performed on T cells isolated from PBMCs. The chain has TRBV6-6 and TRBJ2-1, with TRBD2 identical over 15 bases. The clonotype originates from a human donor in good health. Here the CDR3 reads CASSPLGTSGREQFF. CDR3 bases: TGTGCCAGCAGCCCTCTCGGGACTAGCGGGAGGGAGCAGTTCTTC.